The next 5 T cell receptor beta chains were all read from a single sample in a study of PD-L1 blockade in urothelial cancer. Only in-frame clones appear in the TCRdb table, and some are missing; sequencing was by immunoSEQ multiplex PCR. The table shows roughly 26,000 clones, with approximately 86% occurring only once. Sequencing used PBMCs, obtained around atezolizumab (anti-PD-L1) treatment. The receptors shown here come from a man in his fifties or sixties with urothelial cancer.

CDR3 bases: TGTGCCAGCAGCCAAACAGGGGCCGGCTATGGCTACACCTTC. Protein product: CASSQTGAGYGYTF. The chain employs TRBV9 and TRBJ1-2; 7 nucleotides line up with TRBD1. The CDR3 has 14 residues. V was pared by 4 bases and J by 4 bases, with 7 bases of the junction left unmatched. CDR1 is SGDLS and CDR2 is YYNGEE in the germline V gene.

The rearrangement uses TRBV7-2 and TRBJ2-7; TRBD2 aligns across 12 bases. Germline-derived CDR1 and CDR2 are SGHTA and FQGNSA. V dropped 3 bases and J dropped 1; count of bases not matched to a gene: 1. The CDR3 length is 15 residues. The CDR3 sequence is CASSFLAGGSYEQYF. The DNA of the CDR3 is TGTGCCAGCAGCTTCCTAGCGGGAGGGTCCTACGAGCAGTACTTC.

The chain is built from TRBV6-6 and TRBJ2-7; 7 bases fit TRBD1. The CDR3 runs 14 residues. CDR1 and CDR2 from the germline V gene are MNHNY and SVGAGI (reference sequence). V shed 5 bases and J 5 bases; nucleotides not matched to a gene: 9. Here the CDR3 reads CASSQMTGHHEQYF. The CDR3 DNA follows: TGTGCCAGCAGTCAGATGACAGGGCACCACGAGCAGTACTTC.

A single count supports this clone. V usage is TRBV7-9 and J usage is TRBJ2-1; 11 positions agree with TRBD2. Germline lookup yields CDR1 SEHNR and CDR2 FQNEAQ (reference sequence). The length of the CDR3 is 15 residues. V dropped 0 bases and J dropped 6; count of bases not matched to a gene: 1. The CDR3 region has the DNA TGTGCCAGCAGCTTAGCACTAGCGGGAGTCAATGAGCAGTTCTTC. It specifies CASSLALAGVNEQFF.

The genes are TRBV6-5 and TRBJ2-1; 8 bases fit TRBD1. V shed 4 bases and J 5 bases; nucleotides not matched to a gene: 7. The CDR3 runs to 15 residues. Germline-derived CDR1 and CDR2 are MNHEY and SVGAGI. The CDR3 DNA is TGTGCCAGCAGTTCCCGACAGGGGAGGAACAATGAGCAGTTCTTC. Its protein is CASSSRQGRNNEQFF.